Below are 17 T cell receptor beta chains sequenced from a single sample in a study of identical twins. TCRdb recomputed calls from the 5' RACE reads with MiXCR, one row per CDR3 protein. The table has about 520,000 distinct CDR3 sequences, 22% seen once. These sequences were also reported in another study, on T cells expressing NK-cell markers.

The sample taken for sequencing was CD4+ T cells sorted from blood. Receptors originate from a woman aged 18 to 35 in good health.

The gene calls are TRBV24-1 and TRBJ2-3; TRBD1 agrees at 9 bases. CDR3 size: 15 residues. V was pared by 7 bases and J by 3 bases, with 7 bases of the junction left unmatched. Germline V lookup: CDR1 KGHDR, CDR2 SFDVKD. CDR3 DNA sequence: TGTGCCACCAGCCCCGGGGGACAGGGAACAGATACGCAGTATTTT. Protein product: CATSPGGQGTDTQYF.

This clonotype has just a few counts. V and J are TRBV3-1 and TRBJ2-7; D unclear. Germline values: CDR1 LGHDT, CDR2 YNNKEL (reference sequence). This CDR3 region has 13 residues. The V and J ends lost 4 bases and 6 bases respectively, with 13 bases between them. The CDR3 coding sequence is TGTGCCAGCAGCCCTAGAGTCCTGGCCGAGCAGTACTTC. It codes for CASSPRVLAEQYF.

For the CDR3, the DNA is TGTGCCAGCAGCCGAAACGCCCGAGAGGTCAGCGGGAGGGCCAATGAGCAGTTCTTC. Translating gives CASSRNAREVSGRANEQFF. The V gene is TRBV3-1, the J gene TRBJ2-1; 10 bases are shared with TRBD2. Trimming cost V 4 bases and J 6 bases; bases outside gene matches: 18. CDR3 size: 19 residues. CDR1 LGHDT and CDR2 YNNKEL come from the germline V gene (reference sequence).

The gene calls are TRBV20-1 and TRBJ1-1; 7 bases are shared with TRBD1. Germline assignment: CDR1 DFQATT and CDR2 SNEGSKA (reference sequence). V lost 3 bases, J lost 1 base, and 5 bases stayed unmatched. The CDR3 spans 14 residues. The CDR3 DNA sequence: TGCAGTGCTAGCGAGGGGGCAGCGAACACTGAAGCTTTCTTT. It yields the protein CSASEGAANTEAFF.

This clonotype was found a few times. The CDR3 is CASSQGGSRGYTF. Written as DNA, the CDR3 is TGTGCCAGCAGCCAAGGGGGATCACGGGGCTACACCTTC. The V and J genes are TRBV5-6 and TRBJ1-2, with D perhaps matching TRBD1 (6 bases). Germline-derived CDR1 and CDR2 are SGHDT and YYEEEE. This CDR3 contains 13 residues. Deletions cut 4 bases from V and 8 bases from J, with 15 bases between. The entire variable domain, with the rest obtained from reference TRBV5-6 and TRBJ1-2, is as follows: DAGVTQSPTHLIKTRGQQVTLRCSPKSGHDTVSWYQQALGQGPQFIFQYYEEEERQRGNFPDRFSGHQFPNYSSELNVNALLLGDSALYLCASSQGGSRGYTFGSGTRLTVV.

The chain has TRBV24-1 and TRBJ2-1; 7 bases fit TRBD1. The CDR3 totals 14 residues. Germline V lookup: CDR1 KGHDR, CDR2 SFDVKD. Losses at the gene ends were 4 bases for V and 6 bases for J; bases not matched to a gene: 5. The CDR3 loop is CATSDPGQVNEQFF. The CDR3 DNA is TGTGCCACCAGTGACCCCGGACAGGTCAATGAGCAGTTCTTC.

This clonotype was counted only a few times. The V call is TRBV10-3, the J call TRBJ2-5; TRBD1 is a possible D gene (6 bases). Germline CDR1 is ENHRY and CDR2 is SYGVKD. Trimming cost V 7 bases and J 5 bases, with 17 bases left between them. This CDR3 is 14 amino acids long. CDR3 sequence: CAINQAGEYETQYF. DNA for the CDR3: TGTGCCATCAATCAGGCAGGGGAGTACGAGACCCAGTACTTC.

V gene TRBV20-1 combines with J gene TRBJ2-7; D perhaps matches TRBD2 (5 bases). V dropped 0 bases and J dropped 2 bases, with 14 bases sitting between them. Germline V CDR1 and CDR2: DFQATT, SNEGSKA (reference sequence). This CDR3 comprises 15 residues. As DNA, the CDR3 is TGCAGTGCTAGAGACTCACGGGAAGTTGCCTACGAGCAGTACTTC. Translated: CSARDSREVAYEQYF.

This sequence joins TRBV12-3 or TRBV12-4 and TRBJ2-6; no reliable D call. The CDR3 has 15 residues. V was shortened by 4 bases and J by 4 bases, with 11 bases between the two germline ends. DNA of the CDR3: TGTGCCAGCAGTTCTCCCCAGGAAGGGGCCAACGTCCTGACTTTC. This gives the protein CASSSPQEGANVLTF.

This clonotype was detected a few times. CDR3 loop: CASSLWTSGVGETQYF. CDR3 in DNA: TGTGCCAGCAGTTTATGGACTAGCGGGGTGGGAGAGACCCAGTACTTC. This chain uses TRBV12-3 or TRBV12-4 with TRBJ2-5; 12 nucleotides match TRBD2. The CDR3 totals 16 residues. V shed 2 bases and J 4 bases; nucleotides not matched to a gene: 5.

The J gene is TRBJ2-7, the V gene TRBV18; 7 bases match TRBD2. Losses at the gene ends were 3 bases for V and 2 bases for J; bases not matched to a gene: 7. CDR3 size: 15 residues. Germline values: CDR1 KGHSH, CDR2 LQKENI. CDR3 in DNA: TGTGCCAGCTCACCCGCTAGCGGCGTAACCTACGAGCAGTACTTC. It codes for CASSPASGVTYEQYF.

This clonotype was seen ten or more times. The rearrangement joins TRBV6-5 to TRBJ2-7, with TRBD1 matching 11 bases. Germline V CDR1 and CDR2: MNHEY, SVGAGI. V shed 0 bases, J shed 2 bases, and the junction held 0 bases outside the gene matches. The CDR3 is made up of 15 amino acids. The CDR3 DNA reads TGTGCCAGCAGTTACTCGGGACAGGGGGCCTACGAGCAGTACTTC. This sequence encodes CASSYSGQGAYEQYF.

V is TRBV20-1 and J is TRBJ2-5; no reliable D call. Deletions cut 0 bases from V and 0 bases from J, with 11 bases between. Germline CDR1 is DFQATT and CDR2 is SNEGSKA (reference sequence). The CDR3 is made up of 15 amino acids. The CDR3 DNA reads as TGCAGTGCTAGAGATGCCCTGGACCACCAAGAGACCCAGTACTTC. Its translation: CSARDALDHQETQYF.

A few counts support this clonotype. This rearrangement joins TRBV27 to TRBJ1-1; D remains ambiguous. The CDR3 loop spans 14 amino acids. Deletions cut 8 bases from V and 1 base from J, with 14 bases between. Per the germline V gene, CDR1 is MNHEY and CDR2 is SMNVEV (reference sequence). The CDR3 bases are TGTGCCAGCCGTAGTGTCGAGCGGAACACTGAAGCTTTCTTT. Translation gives CASRSVERNTEAFF.

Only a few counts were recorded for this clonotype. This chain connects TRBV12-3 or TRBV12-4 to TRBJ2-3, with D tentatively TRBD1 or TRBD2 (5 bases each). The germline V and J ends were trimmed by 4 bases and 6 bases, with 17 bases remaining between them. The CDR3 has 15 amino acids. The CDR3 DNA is TGTGCCAGCAGTTGGCAGGGACGGGACGGGGATACGCAGTATTTT. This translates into CASSWQGRDGDTQYF.

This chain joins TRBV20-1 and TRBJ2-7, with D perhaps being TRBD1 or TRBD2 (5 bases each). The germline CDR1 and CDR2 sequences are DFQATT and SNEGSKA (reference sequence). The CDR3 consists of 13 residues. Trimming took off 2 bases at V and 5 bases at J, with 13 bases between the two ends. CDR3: CSARWGSHNEQYF. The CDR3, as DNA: TGCAGTGCTAGATGGGGGAGTCACAACGAGCAGTACTTC.

For the CDR3, the DNA is TGTGCCAGCAGCCAAGATCTTCAGCGGAAAGAGCAGTACTTC. It is translated as CASSQDLQRKEQYF. The chain joins TRBV3-1 to TRBJ2-7; D might be TRBD2 (5 bases). Trimming left V 0 bases short and J 7 bases short, with 13 bases between. The CDR3 loop spans 14 amino acids. CDR1 and CDR2 (germline): LGHDT, YNNKEL (reference sequence).